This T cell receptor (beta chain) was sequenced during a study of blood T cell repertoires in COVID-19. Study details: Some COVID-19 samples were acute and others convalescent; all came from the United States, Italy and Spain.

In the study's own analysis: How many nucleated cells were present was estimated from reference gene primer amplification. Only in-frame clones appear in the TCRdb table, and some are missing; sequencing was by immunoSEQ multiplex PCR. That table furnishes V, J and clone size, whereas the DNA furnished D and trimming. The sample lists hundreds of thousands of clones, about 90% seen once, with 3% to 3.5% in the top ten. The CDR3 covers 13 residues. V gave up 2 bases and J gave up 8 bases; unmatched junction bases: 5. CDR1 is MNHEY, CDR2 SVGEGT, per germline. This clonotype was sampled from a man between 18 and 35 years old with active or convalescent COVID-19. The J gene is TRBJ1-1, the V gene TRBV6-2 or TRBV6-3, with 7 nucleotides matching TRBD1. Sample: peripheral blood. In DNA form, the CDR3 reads TGTGCCAGCAGTTACACTAGGGACAGCGAAGCTTTCTTT. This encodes CASSYTRDSEAFF.